This T cell receptor (beta chain) comes out of a study of read filtering for tumor transcriptome and immune sequencing. Study-wide points: RNA-seq captured clonotypes less deeply and reliably than IR-seq.

From 300 to 450 ng of RNA, a library with molecular barcoded alpha/delta and beta/gamma adaptors was made. One entry per CDR3 protein results from TCRdb running MiXCR on the reads. The top ten hold around 25% of the sample, which has 7,000 to 10,000 distinct CDR3 sequences, 16% seen once. Turning to this clonotype: What it recognizes is unknown. A far larger clone lies a single base away; this is likely a read error.

Germline-derived CDR1 and CDR2 are SGHAT and FQDESV (reference sequence). The CDR3 consists of 11 residues. V was clipped by 8 bases and J by 9 bases, with 8 bases between them. The rearrangement joins TRBV11-1 to TRBJ1-6, with D unclear. The clonotype comes from a donor at least 40 years old with multiple myeloma. What was sequenced was a population of CD138-negative cells sorted from bone marrow. CDR3 sequence: CASGISSPLHF. CDR3 sequence (DNA): TGTGCCAGCGGCATATCTTCACCCCTCCACTTT.